Sequencing of this T cell receptor (beta chain) was carried out in a study of blood T cell repertoires in COVID-19. Study overall: Sources were T cells, B-cell-depleted T cells, or PBMCs; the material itself was cDNA or gDNA.

Using immunoSEQ multiplex PCR, the repertoire was profiled, and TCRdb retains in-frame clones only, with some absent. Here the sample spans around 300,000 clones, 75% to 90% being singletons. Ages ranged from about 18 to 90 years, with residence in approximately 23 US areas. Cohort allocation depended upon clinical history that participants reported. The origin of this receptor is a woman between 50 and 59 years old who had recovered from COVID-19. The sequenced sample was PBMCs or T cells enriched from blood (not recorded which).

The CDR3 region has the DNA TGTGCCAGCAGGTTCATAACAGGGCGGTTGTTTTTT. Translation gives CASRFITGRLFF. The chain joins TRBV12-3 or TRBV12-4 to TRBJ1-4; weak D call: TRBD1 (6 bases). The CDR3 extends over 12 amino acids. The V end lost 6 bases, the J end lost 15 bases, and 17 bases lay between the germline ends.